This TCR beta chain came from a study of T cell responses to AZD1222 COVID-19 vaccine. The V and J ends lost 4 bases and 8 bases respectively, with 20 bases between them. This CDR3 is 14 amino acids long. Germline CDR1 is SQVTM and CDR2 is ANQGSEA. Some clones are missing from TCRdb's copy, which holds only in-frame ones; the method was immunoSEQ multiplex PCR. The repertoire includes tens of thousands of clones, 75% to 90% of them detected once, and around 9.3% sits in the top ten. Concerning this clone itself: Its matching antigen is unknown.

Study-level findings and limits: Repertoires in all cases were sampled only once the peak T cell response had passed.

This chain links TRBV29-1 with TRBJ1-1, with unresolved D. The TCR was taken from an adult who received the AZD1222 COVID-19 vaccine. The material was peripheral blood, obtained 28 days after the second AZD1222 dose. CDR3 amino acids: CSVGGRPRIREAFF. The CDR3, as DNA: TGCAGCGTTGGAGGCCGACCTCGGATTAGGGAAGCTTTCTTT.